This entry describes one T cell receptor beta chain. This clone has a single count. Its target antigen remains unknown. Per-base quality was not reported, and no clone a single base away is much larger than it. The data are from a study of chemoradiotherapy in HPV16-positive cancers (dated by TCRdb to the early 2020s). For the study in its entirety: Candidate HPV-specific T-cell clones and common TCR motifs were defined through functional T-cell assays on cells from a couple of HPV16-positive patients. The study asked whether T-cell immunity against the HPV oncoproteins E6 and E7 changes during chemoradiotherapy and whether it affects survival. TCR repertoires from 86 patients with HPV-related cancers were then used to track the candidate HPV-specific TCRs and motifs.

Library method: the immunoSEQ multiplex PCR assay. TCRdb's version of the immuneACCESS table is confined to in-frame rearrangements and falls short of the full clone set. An unresolved V gene accounts for under half of the shortfall where checked; the remainder is of unknown origin. The sample table shows tens of thousands of clones, and approximately 73% are seen once. Roughly 2.6% of the sample is taken by the ten largest. CDR1 LGHNA and CDR2 YSLEER are derived from the germline V gene. V trim: 4 bases; J trim: 2 bases; unmatched bases: 3. The CDR3 goes from the cysteine to the phenylalanine over 14 residues. Only the CDR3 DNA stays, 42 bases, in frame from base 1. Repertoires were sampled repeatedly over the course of chemoradiotherapy, so clonal expansion could be followed in the tumor microenvironment. Study-level results and caveats: Expansion of candidate HPV-specific clones and E7-related TCR motifs was observed in the tumor microenvironment during treatment, whereas no such expansion was observed for non-HPV-specific T cells. The survival association was reported for HPV16-positive patients, and the functional definition of HPV-specific T cells was derived from only two HPV16-positive patients. Among HPV16-positive patients, expansion of HPV-responsive T cells during chemoradiotherapy was associated with better recurrence-free survival.

This TCR was recovered from a human donor with HPV-associated anogenital cancer. The V and J genes are TRBV4-3 and TRBJ2-7; 9 central nucleotides agree with TRBD1. Collection took place from a patient who underwent chemoradiotherapy. The encoded CDR3 is CASSLRTGAYEQYF. The DNA is TGCGCCAGCAGCCTAAGGACAGGGGCCTACGAGCAGTACTTC.